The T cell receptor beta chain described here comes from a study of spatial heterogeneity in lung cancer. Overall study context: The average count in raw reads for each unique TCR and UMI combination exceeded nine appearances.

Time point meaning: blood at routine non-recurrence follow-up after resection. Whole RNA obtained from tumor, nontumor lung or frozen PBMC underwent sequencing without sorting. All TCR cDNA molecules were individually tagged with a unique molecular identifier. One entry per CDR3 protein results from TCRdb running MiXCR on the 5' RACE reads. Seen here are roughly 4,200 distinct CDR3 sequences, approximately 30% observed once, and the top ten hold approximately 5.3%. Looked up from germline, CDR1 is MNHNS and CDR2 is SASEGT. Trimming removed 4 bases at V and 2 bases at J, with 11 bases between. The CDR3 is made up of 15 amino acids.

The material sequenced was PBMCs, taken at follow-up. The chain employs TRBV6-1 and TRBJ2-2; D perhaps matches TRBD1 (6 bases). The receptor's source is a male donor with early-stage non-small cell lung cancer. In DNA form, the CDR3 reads TGTGCCAGCAGTGGGAACAGGGCCAACACCGGGGAGCTGTTTTTT. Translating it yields CASSGNRANTGELFF.